The present TCR beta chain was sequenced within a study of cytotoxic CD8 clonotypes in ibrutinib-treated CLL. Study-level background: Of a cohort that held around 10 relapsed/refractory and around 16 treatment-naive patients, 17 to 18 were IGHV unmutated.

Worth noting for this clone: Its antigen is not known.

Whole-study results and caveats: Having risen at ibrutinib response, clonality had fallen back toward baseline by progression. Patients showed higher baseline clonality than age-matched healthy donors, and it tracked circulating CD8+ T-cell counts.

Sequencing sought depths of 1 in 200,000 to 1 in 1 million T cells. The repertoire was sequenced with immunoSEQ multiplex PCR; TCRdb's copy has only in-frame clones and lacks some. The table shows 130,000 to 150,000 clones, with 79% occurring only once. The CDR3 length is 11 residues. The ends were cut back, 2 bases at V and 12 bases at J, with 10 bases in the middle. Germline V gives CDR1 MNHEY, CDR2 SVGAGI. This sample comprised PBMCs, obtained after 12 months of ibrutinib treatment. The clonotype comes from a human donor with chronic lymphocytic leukemia. This chain uses TRBV6-5 with TRBJ1-2; the D is unclear. CDR3: CASSYRGFHTF. For the CDR3, the DNA is TGTGCCAGCAGTTACCGGGGATTCCACACCTTC.